Following are 18 T cell receptor beta chains from one sample sequenced in a study of early T cells in non-severe SARS-CoV-2 infection. In TCRdb, the 5' RACE reads were re-called with MiXCR into one record per CDR3 protein. The repertoire has around 50,000 distinct CDR3 sequences, over 8% of them found once; the top ten carry 4.2%. Sequencing input: whole blood. These receptors originate from an adult who was a healthcare worker with PCR-confirmed SARS-CoV-2 infection or an uninfected control (not recorded which).

This clonotype was counted a few times. In this CDR3 the conserved last residue, phenylalanine or tryptophan, is missing, so a read error is likely. This chain connects TRBV13 to TRBJ1-4; 7 bases align to TRBD1. V dropped 6 bases and J dropped 7; count of bases not matched to a gene: 5. Germline assignment: CDR1 PRHDT and CDR2 FYEKMQ (reference sequence). CDR3 length: 13 residues. CDR3 loop: CASRTGTSEKLFL. CDR3 nucleotides: TGTGCCAGCAGGACAGGGACAAGTGAAAAACTGTTTCTT.

This clonotype was seen many times. The rearrangement joins TRBV14 to TRBJ2-3; 8 positions match TRBD1. V shed 4 bases, J shed 6 bases, and the junction held 6 bases outside the gene matches. Germline CDR1 is SGHDN and CDR2 is FVKESK. The CDR3 runs to 14 residues. The CDR3 DNA reads as TGTGCCAGCAGCCGGACAGGGACTTCCGATACGCAGTATTTT. Amino acid sequence: CASSRTGTSDTQYF.

The chain joins TRBV29-1 to TRBJ1-2; 7 bases are shared with TRBD1. The length of the CDR3 is 11 residues. Germline CDR1 reads SQVTM; CDR2 reads ANQGSEA. The chain's CDR3 is CSQGDGYGYTF. CDR3 nucleotide sequence: TGCAGTCAGGGGGACGGCTATGGCTACACCTTC. The variable domain in full, with the rest retrieved from reference TRBV29-1 and TRBJ1-2, is SAVISQKPSRDICQRGTSLTIQCQVDSQVTMMFWYRQQPGQSLTLIATANQGSEATYESGFVIDKFPISRPNLTFSTLTVSNMSPEDSSIYLCSQGDGYGYTFGSGTRLTVV.

The table lists this clonotype with many counts. The V gene is TRBV7-3, the J gene TRBJ2-1; TRBD2 matches at 9 bases. J lost 9 bases, V lost 5 bases, and 2 bases had no gene match. CDR1 SGHTA and CDR2 FQGTGA come from the germline V gene. The CDR3 is made up of 12 amino acids. In DNA form, the CDR3 reads TGTGCCAGCAGCGATAGCGGGGGTGAGCAGTTCTTC. It encodes CASSDSGGEQFF.

This clonotype was detected many times. This chain links TRBV5-6 with TRBJ1-1; TRBD1 aligns across 7 bases. Germline CDR1 SGHDT, CDR2 YYEEEE. J was trimmed by 5 bases and V by 4 bases; bases with no gene match: 11. The CDR3 loop spans 15 amino acids. The CDR3 spells CASSRLPGQRTEAFF. The CDR3 DNA follows: TGTGCCAGCAGCAGACTGCCGGGACAGCGGACTGAAGCTTTCTTT.

Regarding this clonotype: A junction boundary mismatches the germline segment, possibly from a read error. The chain employs TRBV10-2 and TRBJ1-1; D possibly corresponds to TRBD1 (6 bases). The germline gives CDR1 WSHSY, CDR2 SAAADI. The CDR3 runs 13 residues. The CDR3 region has the DNA TGCGCCAGCAGCCTAGGGGGGATACCTGAAGCCTTCTTT. It yields the protein CASSLGGIPEAFF.

As regards this clonotype: A much larger clone differs by one base, so this may be a read error. The CDR3 DNA follows: TGTGCCAGCAGCCCTTTGGACAGCGGGACCTACGAGCAGTACTTC. It encodes CASSPLDSGTYEQYF. This chain joins TRBV7-9 and TRBJ2-7; tentative D call: TRBD2 (7 bases). CDR3 size: 15 residues. Germline V gives CDR1 SEHNR, CDR2 FQNEAQ (reference sequence). Deletions cut 5 bases from V and 2 bases from J, with 16 bases between.

Ten or more counts support this clonotype. In DNA form, the CDR3 reads TGTGCCAGCAGTTTATCGGCATTCGGGGGGGCTGGCGGGGAGCTGTTTTTT. Translating gives CASSLSAFGGAGGELFF. The chain uses TRBV27 and TRBJ2-2; 8 bases line up with TRBD2. CDR3 size: 17 residues. J gave up 7 bases and V 0 bases, and 10 bases lay outside the gene matches. The germline gives CDR1 MNHEY, CDR2 SMNVEV (reference sequence).

This clonotype was detected many times. The V gene is TRBV5-1, the J gene TRBJ1-4; 11 nucleotides line up with TRBD1. Germline CDR1 SGHRS, CDR2 YFSETQ. The CDR3 is 14 residues long. V lost 5 bases and J lost 8; bases outside the gene matches: 5. Written as DNA, the CDR3 is TGCGCCAGCAGAAAGGGACAGGGGGAGGAAAAACTGTTTTTT. The encoded protein is CASRKGQGEEKLFF.

In its sample, this clonotype was seen many times. This chain links TRBV12-3 or TRBV12-4 with TRBJ1-4; D is unresolved. V was trimmed by 6 bases and J by 3 bases, leaving 11 bases between them. This CDR3 has 14 residues. The CDR3 sequence is CASSYVWANEKLFF. CDR3 bases: TGTGCCAGCAGCTACGTCTGGGCTAATGAAAAACTGTTTTTT.

This clonotype appeared many times. Sequence at one end of the junction differs from germline and may be a read error. CDR3 DNA: TGTGCCAGCAGTGTAGCGGGGAAAGTCACAGATACGCAGTATTTT. Amino acids: CASSVAGKVTDTQYF. The chain couples TRBV12-3 or TRBV12-4 to TRBJ2-3; 8 nucleotides agree with TRBD2. The CDR3 loop spans 15 amino acids.

This clonotype was observed many times. The CDR3 loop reads CASSLSASIKEQFF. The CDR3 bases are TGTGCCAGCAGTTTATCGGCTAGCATCAAGGAGCAGTTCTTC. The chain carries TRBV12-3 or TRBV12-4 and TRBJ2-1; TRBD2 is a possible D gene (5 bases). V shed 2 bases and J shed 10 bases, with 15 bases lying between them. The CDR3 is 14 residues long.

This clonotype came up a few times. This chain uses TRBV7-3 with TRBJ2-5; a possible D gene is TRBD1 (6 bases). This CDR3 comprises 13 residues. Germline V gives CDR1 SGHTA, CDR2 FQGTGA. Between the trimmed V and J ends, which lost 3 bases and 2 bases, there was a span of 7 bases. CDR3 sequence (DNA): TGTGCCAGCAGCTTCCAGGGGCAAGAGACCCAGTACTTC. This sequence encodes CASSFQGQETQYF.

This clonotype was observed many times. This chain uses TRBV9 with TRBJ1-1; D not certain. Germline V gives CDR1 SGDLS, CDR2 YYNGEE. CDR3 length equals 14 residues. The germline V and J ends were trimmed by 0 bases and 7 bases, with 13 bases remaining between them. The DNA of the CDR3 is TGTGCCAGCAGCGTAGATAAGGGAGGTAGTGAAGCTTTCTTT. Amino acids: CASSVDKGGSEAFF.

This clonotype was found many times. V usage is TRBV21-1 and J usage is TRBJ1-2. TRBV21-1 is termed a pseudogene. This CDR3 spans 15 amino acids. This chain's CDR3 is CASSKAWDLEGGYTF. The CDR3 DNA sequence: TGTGCCAGCAGCAAAGCTTGGGACCTTGAGGGCGGCTACACCTTC.

This clonotype appeared many times. CDR3 loop: CASGRAAYNEQFF. In DNA, the CDR3 is TGTGCCAGCGGGAGGGCCGCCTACAATGAGCAGTTCTTC. The V call is TRBV7-6, the J call TRBJ2-1; TRBD2 aligns across 7 bases. With V trimmed by 8 bases and J by 2 bases, 3 bases remained unmatched. This CDR3 has 13 amino acids. Germline V gene lookup returns CDR1 SGHVS and CDR2 FNYEAQ.

There are many counts of this clonotype. The DNA for the CDR3 is TGTGCCAGCAGCTTACTCCCGACTAGCGGGACTTCAGGGACCCAGTACTTC. It yields the protein CASSLLPTSGTSGTQYF. The rearrangement uses TRBV11-2 and TRBJ2-5, with TRBD2 matching over 11 bases. V was clipped by 2 bases and J by 7 bases; unmatched bases: 12. Germline V gives CDR1 SGHAT, CDR2 FQNNGV. This CDR3 is built from 17 residues.

The rearrangement joins TRBV19 to TRBJ2-2; no clear D gene. This CDR3 has 15 amino acids. CDR1 is LNHDA and CDR2 is SQIVND in the germline V gene (reference sequence). V was clipped by 2 bases and J by 0 bases, with 7 bases between them. DNA for the CDR3: TGTGCCAGTAGTATAACGCCGCCGAACACCGGGGAGCTGTTTTTT. This translates into CASSITPPNTGELFF.